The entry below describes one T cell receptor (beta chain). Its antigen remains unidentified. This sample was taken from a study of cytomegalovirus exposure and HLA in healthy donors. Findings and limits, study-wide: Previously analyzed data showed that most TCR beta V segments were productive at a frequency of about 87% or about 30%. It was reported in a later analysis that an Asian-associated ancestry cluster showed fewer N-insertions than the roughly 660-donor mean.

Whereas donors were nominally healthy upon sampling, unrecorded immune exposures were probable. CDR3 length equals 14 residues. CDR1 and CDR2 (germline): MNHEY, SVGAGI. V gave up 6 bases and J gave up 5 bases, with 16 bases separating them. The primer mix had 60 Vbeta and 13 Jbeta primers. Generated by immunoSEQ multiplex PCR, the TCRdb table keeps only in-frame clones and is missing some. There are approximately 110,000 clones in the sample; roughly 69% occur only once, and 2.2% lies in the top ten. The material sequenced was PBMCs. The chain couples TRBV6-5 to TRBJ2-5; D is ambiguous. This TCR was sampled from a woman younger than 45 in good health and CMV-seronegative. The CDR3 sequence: CASREHHPLETQYF. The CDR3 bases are TGTGCCAGCAGAGAACATCACCCCTTGGAGACCCAGTACTTC.